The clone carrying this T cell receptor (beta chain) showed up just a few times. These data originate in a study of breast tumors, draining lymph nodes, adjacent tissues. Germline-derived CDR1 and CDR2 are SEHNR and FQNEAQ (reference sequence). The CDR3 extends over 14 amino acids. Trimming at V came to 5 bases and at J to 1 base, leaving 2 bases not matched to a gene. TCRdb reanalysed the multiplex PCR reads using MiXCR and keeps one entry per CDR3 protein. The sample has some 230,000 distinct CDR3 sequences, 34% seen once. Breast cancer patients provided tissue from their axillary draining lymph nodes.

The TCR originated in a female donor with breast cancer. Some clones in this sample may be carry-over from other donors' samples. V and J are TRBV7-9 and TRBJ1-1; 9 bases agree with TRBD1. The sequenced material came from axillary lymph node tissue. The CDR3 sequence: CASSQGQGNTEAFF. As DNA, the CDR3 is TGTGCCAGCAGCCAGGGACAGGGGAACACTGAAGCTTTCTTT.